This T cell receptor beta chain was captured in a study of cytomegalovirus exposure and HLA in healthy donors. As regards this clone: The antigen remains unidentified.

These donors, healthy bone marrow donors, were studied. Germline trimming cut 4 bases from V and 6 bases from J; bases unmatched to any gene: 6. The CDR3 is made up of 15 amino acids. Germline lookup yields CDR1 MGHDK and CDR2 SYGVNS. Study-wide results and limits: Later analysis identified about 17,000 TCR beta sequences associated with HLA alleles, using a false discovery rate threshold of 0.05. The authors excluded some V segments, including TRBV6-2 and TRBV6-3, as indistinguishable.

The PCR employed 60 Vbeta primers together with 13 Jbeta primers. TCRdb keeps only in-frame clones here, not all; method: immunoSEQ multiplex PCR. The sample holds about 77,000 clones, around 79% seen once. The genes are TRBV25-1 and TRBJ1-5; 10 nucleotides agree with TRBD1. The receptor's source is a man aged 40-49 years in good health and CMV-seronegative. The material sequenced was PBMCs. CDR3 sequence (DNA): TGTGCCAGCAGTGGACAGGGGGCATTCGGTCAGCCCCAGCATTTT. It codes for CASSGQGAFGQPQHF.